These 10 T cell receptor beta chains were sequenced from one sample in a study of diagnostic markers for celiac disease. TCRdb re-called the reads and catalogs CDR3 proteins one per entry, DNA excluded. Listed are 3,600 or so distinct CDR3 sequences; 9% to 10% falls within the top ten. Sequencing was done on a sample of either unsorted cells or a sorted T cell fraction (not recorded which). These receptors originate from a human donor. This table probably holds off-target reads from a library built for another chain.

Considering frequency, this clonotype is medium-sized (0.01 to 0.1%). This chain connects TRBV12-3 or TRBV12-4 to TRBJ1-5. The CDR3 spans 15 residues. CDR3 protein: CASSLRGKGNQPQHF.

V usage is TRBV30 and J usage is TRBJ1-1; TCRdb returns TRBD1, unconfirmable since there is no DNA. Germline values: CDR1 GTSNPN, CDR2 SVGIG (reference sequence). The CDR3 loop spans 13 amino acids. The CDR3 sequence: CAWRPGQGTGAFF.

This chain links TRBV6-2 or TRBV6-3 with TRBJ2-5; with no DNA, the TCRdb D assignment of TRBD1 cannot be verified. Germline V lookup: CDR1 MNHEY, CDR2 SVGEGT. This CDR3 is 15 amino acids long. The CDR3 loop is CASSYGGNEIETQYF.

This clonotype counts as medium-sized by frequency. The CDR3: CTSSQAEGGPYEQYF. The rearrangement joins TRBV1 to TRBJ2-7; without DNA, the TCRdb call of TRBD1 cannot be checked. TRBV1 is annotated as a pseudogene. The CDR3 is 15 residues long.

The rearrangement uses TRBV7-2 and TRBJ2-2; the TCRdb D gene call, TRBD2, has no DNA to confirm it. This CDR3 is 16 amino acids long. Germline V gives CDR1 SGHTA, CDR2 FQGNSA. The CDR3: CASSLSGLVTGGELFF.

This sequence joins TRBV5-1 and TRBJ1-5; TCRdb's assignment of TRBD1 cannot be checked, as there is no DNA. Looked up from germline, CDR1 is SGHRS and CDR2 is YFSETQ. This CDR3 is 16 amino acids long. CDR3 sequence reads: CASSLEYRDSNQPQHF. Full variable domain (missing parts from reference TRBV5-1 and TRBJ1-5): KAGVTQTPRYLIKTRGQQVTLSCSPISGHRSVSWYQQTPGQGLQFLFEYFSETQRNKGNFPGRFSGRQFSNSRSEMNVSTLELGDSALYLCASSLEYRDSNQPQHFGDGTRLSIL.

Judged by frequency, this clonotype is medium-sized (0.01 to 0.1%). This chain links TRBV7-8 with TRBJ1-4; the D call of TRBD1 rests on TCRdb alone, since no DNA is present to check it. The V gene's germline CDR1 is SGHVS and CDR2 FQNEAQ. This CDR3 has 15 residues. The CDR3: CASSPDRGRYEKLFF.

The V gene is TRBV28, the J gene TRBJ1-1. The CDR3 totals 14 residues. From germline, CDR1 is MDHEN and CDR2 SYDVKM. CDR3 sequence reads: CASRLGTLNTEAFF. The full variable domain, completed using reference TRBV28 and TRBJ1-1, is DVKVTQSSRYLVKRTGEKVFLECVQDMDHENMFWYRQDPGLGLRLIYFSYDVKMKEKGDIPEGYSVSREKKERFSLILESASTNQTSMYLCASRLGTLNTEAFFGQGTRLTVV.

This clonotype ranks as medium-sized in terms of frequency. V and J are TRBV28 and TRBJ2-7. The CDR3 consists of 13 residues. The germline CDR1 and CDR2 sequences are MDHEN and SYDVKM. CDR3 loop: CASSLGVHYEQYF.

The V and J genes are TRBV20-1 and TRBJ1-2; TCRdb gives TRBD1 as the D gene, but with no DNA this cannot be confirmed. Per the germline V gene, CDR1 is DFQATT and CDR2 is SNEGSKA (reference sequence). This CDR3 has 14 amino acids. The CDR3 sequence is CSASTGGVLYGYTF.